This T cell receptor beta chain is from a study of T cells of healthy individuals. CDR3 length: 13 residues. V lost 10 bases to trimming and J lost 3 bases; unmatched junction nucleotides: 5. CDR1 and CDR2 from the germline V gene are MDHEN and SYDVKM. TCRdb re-called the 5' RACE reads with MiXCR, one entry per CDR3 protein. In the table there are tens of thousands of distinct CDR3 sequences, around 16% of which are singletons. This clonotype showed up many times. The TCR was taken from a human donor in good health. V gene TRBV28 combines with J gene TRBJ2-1, with 8 bases identical to TRBD2. The CDR3 nucleotides are TGTGCCACCGGAGCGGGGGTCTACAATGAGCAGTTCTTC. Translation gives CATGAGVYNEQFF.